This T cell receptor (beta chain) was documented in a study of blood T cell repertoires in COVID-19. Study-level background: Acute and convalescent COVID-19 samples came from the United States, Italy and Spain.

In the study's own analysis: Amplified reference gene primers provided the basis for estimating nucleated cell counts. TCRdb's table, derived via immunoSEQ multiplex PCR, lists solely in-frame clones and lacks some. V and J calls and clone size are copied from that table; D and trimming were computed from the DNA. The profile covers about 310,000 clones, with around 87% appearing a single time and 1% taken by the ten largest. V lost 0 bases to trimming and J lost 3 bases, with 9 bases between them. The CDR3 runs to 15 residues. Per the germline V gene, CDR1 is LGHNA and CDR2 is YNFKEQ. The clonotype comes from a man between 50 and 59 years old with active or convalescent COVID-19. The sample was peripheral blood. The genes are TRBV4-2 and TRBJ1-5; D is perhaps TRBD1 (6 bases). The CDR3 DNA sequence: TGTGCCAGCAGCCAAGAGGACAGCCCCAATCAGCCCCAGCATTTT. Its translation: CASSQEDSPNQPQHF.